Included here is one TCR beta chain sequence, with context. The antigen is unknown. The TCR beta library used iRepertoire HTBI primers with Arm-PCR amplification of CDR3. MiXCR, applied by TCRdb to the multiplex PCR reads, yields one record per CDR3 protein. The top ten clones hold roughly a tenth of a sample with some 500,000 distinct CDR3 sequences, 13% of them seen once. The data derive from a study of regulatory T cells in long-lasting Graves disease. Overall study context: The study enrolled newly diagnosed Graves' patients on antithyroid drugs under 3 months. Study-wide findings and caveats: It is possible that accuracy was reduced by the small size of the sample.

The time point denotes: newly diagnosed GD, antithyroid drugs for less than 3 months. PBMC RNA served as the TCR library source. American Thyroid Association guidelines defined Graves' disease diagnosis. The sample was also linked to a second study, of T cells in Graves' hyperthyroidism and ophthalmopathy.

This sequence originates from a man younger than 45 with Graves disease. Sequences were derived from peripheral blood mononuclear cells (PBMCs), sampled at new diagnosis, from a patient treated with antithyroid drugs.

The CDR3 region is CASSLPLSGEMALNEKLFF. The CDR3 nucleotides are TGTGCCAGCAGTCTTCCTTTGTCAGGAGAGATGGCCCTTAATGAAAAACTGTTTTTT. J is TRBJ1-4 and V is TRBV28; D is unclear. This CDR3 spans 19 amino acids. The ends were cut back, 5 bases at V and 4 bases at J, with 26 bases in the middle. Germline V gene lookup returns CDR1 MDHEN and CDR2 SYDVKM.